Each of the 24 T cell receptor beta chains below was sequenced from the same sample in a study of somatic mutations in cytotoxic T cells in rheumatoid arthritis. The table came from immunoSEQ multiplex PCR; TCRdb's copy has only in-frame clones and leaves some out. The sample shows about 7,400 clones, roughly nine tenths of them seen only once. Sequencing used CD8+ T cells sorted from blood. All receptors derive from a man aged 40-50 years with rheumatoid arthritis.

This clone was seen once. The V gene is TRBV4-1, the J gene TRBJ2-7; D is undetermined. CDR1 is MGHRA and CDR2 is YSYEKL in the germline V gene. CDR3 length: 15 amino acids. V lost 0 bases to trimming and J lost 0 bases, with 9 bases between them. The CDR3 spells CASSQEAISSYEQYV. CDR3 nucleotide sequence: TGCGCCAGCAGCCAAGAAGCGATTAGCTCCTACGAGCAGTACGTC.

This clone occurred a few times. The chain combines TRBV2 with TRBJ2-5; D is perhaps TRBD2 (5 bases). The V end was cut by 6 bases, the J end by 5 bases, with 19 bases between. This CDR3 has 15 amino acids. The germline V gene encodes CDR1 SNHLY and CDR2 FYNNEI. The CDR3 region has the DNA TGTGCCAGCAGGGGTTTTACTGCGGAGGCGGAGACCCAGTACTTC. It translates to CASRGFTAEAETQYF. The complete variable domain, with remaining parts taken from reference TRBV2 and TRBJ2-5, reads EPEVTQTPSHQVTQMGQEVILRCVPISNHLYFYWYRQILGQKVEFLVSFYNNEISEKSEIFDDQFSVERPDGSNFTLKIRSTKLEDSAMYFCASRGFTAEAETQYFGPGTRLLVL.

The sample holds one count of this clone. The rearrangement joins TRBV19 to TRBJ2-2, with a possible D match to TRBD1 (6 bases). V was pared by 4 bases and J by 0 bases, with 21 bases between. This CDR3 contains 19 residues. Germline CDR1 is LNHDA and CDR2 is SQIVND (reference sequence). CDR3 in DNA: TGTGCCAGTAGTAACATACGGCCTCGGCAGGGGACGAACACCGGGGAGCTGTTTTTT. Its translation: CASSNIRPRQGTNTGELFF.

This chain links TRBV29-1 with TRBJ2-4; 10 nucleotides line up with TRBD1. CDR3 size: 15 residues. V shed 1 base and J 5 bases; nucleotides not matched to a gene: 5. Germline V CDR1 and CDR2: SQVTM, ANQGSEA. CDR3 nucleotides: TGCAGCGTTGAAGGGACAGGGGGTGAGGAAAACATTCAGTACTTC. This codes for CSVEGTGGEENIQYF.

The chain's CDR3 is CASSYKQGSVYGYTF. The CDR3 nucleotides are TGTGCCAGCAGTTACAAACAGGGGTCGGTCTATGGCTACACCTTC. The chain uses TRBV6-5 and TRBJ1-2, with 7 nucleotides matching TRBD1. The junction had 7 bases not matched to a gene; V was cut back by 2 bases and J by 4 bases. The V gene's germline CDR1 is MNHEY and CDR2 SVGAGI. The CDR3 has 15 amino acids.

The chain carries TRBV10-3 and TRBJ1-1; D unclear. The CDR3 spans 13 residues. The ends were cut back, 2 bases at V and 4 bases at J, with 8 bases in the middle. Germline-derived CDR1 and CDR2 are ENHRY and SYGVKD. CDR3 coding DNA: TGTGCCATCAGTGAGAGGCACAGCACTGAAGCTTTCTTT. Amino acid sequence: CAISERHSTEAFF.

The rearrangement links TRBV16 to TRBJ2-3; 9 positions match TRBD2. CDR1 KGHSY and CDR2 FQNENV come from the germline V gene. This CDR3 region has 15 residues. Trimming at V came to 3 bases and at J to 3 bases, leaving 4 bases not matched to a gene. CDR3 residues: CASSQLAGTTDTQYF. The CDR3 DNA sequence: TGTGCCAGCAGCCAGCTAGCGGGGACTACAGATACGCAGTATTTT.

The chain combines TRBV11-2 with TRBJ2-7, with TRBD1 identical over 7 bases. V trimming: 5 bases; J trimming: 0 bases; junction bases outside the gene matches: 4. Germline CDR1 SGHAT, CDR2 FQNNGV. This CDR3 contains 14 residues. CDR3 in DNA: TGTGCCAGCAGCGTCAAGGGGGCCTCCTACGAGCAGTACTTC. Protein: CASSVKGASYEQYF.

The chain uses TRBV28 and TRBJ2-5, with D maybe TRBD2 (7 bases). V dropped 1 base and J dropped 2 bases, with 14 bases sitting between them. From germline, CDR1 is MDHEN and CDR2 SYDVKM. The CDR3 length is 16 residues. CDR3 loop: CASSLFRGAAQETQYF. CDR3 nucleotides: TGTGCCAGCAGTTTATTTCGGGGGGCGGCTCAAGAGACCCAGTACTTC. The full variable domain, in which reference TRBV28 and TRBJ2-5 provide the parts outside the CDR3, is DVKVTQSSRYLVKRTGEKVFLECVQDMDHENMFWYRQDPGLGLRLIYFSYDVKMKEKGDIPEGYSVSREKKERFSLILESASTNQTSMYLCASSLFRGAAQETQYFGPGTRLLVL.

The chain combines TRBV6-1 with TRBJ1-2; D is possibly TRBD1 (6 bases). Germline V gene data show CDR1 as MNHNS and CDR2 as SASEGT. V was pared by 5 bases and J by 0 bases, with 13 bases between. This CDR3 has 15 amino acids. The CDR3 loop reads CASSQHRDPNYGYTF. The CDR3 DNA reads as TGTGCCAGCAGTCAACACAGGGATCCTAACTATGGCTACACCTTC.

This chain connects TRBV5-1 to TRBJ1-6; maybe TRBD1 (6 bases). Deletions cut 4 bases from V and 7 bases from J, with 12 bases between. The CDR3 sequence is 14 residues long. Germline CDR1 is SGHRS and CDR2 is YFSETQ. CDR3 nucleotides: TGCGCCAGCAGCGGAACAGGGAGCAATTCACCCCTCCACTTT. Its protein is CASSGTGSNSPLHF. The full variable domain, completed using reference TRBV5-1 and TRBJ1-6, is KAGVTQTPRYLIKTRGQQVTLSCSPISGHRSVSWYQQTPGQGLQFLFEYFSETQRNKGNFPGRFSGRQFSNSRSEMNVSTLELGDSALYLCASSGTGSNSPLHFGNGTRLTVT.

The count of this clone is one. The chain carries TRBV30 and TRBJ2-2; no firm D call. The CDR3 spans 13 residues. V lost 0 bases to trimming and J lost 7 bases, with 9 bases between them. Germline V gene sequence: CDR1 GTSNPN, CDR2 SVGIG (reference sequence). CDR3: CAWSVGAGGELFF. The CDR3 DNA reads as TGTGCCTGGAGTGTAGGAGCTGGCGGGGAGCTGTTTTTT.

The J gene is TRBJ2-2, the V gene TRBV15; TRBD1 matches at 10 bases. The CDR3 is 16 amino acids. Unmatched junction bases numbered 8, after V lost 2 bases and J lost 8 bases. The germline CDR1 and CDR2 sequences are LNHNV and YYDKDF (reference sequence). The DNA of the CDR3 is TGTGCCACCAGCAGACCCTGGGACAGGGGTCAGGGGGAGCTGTTTTTT. Amino acids: CATSRPWDRGQGELFF. Combining the CDR3 with reference TRBV15 and TRBJ2-2 gives the whole variable domain DAMVIQNPRYQVTQFGKPVTLSCSQTLNHNVMYWYQQKSSQAPKLLFHYYDKDFNNEADTPDNFQSRRPNTSFCFLDIRSPGLGDTAMYLCATSRPWDRGQGELFFGEGSRLTVL.

V gene TRBV6-1 combines with J gene TRBJ2-7, with D possibly TRBD2 on 5 matching bases. The germline V and J ends were trimmed by 8 bases and 4 bases, with 18 bases remaining between them. The V gene's germline CDR1 is MNHNS and CDR2 SASEGT. This CDR3 comprises 14 residues. The CDR3 is CASRVTGWSYEQYF. CDR3 sequence (DNA): TGTGCCAGCCGAGTTACGGGGTGGAGTTACGAGCAGTACTTC.

CDR3 nucleotides: TGTGCCAGCAGCGGGACAGGGATTGAAGCTTTCTTT. As protein: CASSGTGIEAFF. This chain uses TRBV27 with TRBJ1-1; TRBD1 aligns across 9 bases. CDR1 is MNHEY and CDR2 is SMNVEV in the germline V gene (reference sequence). The ends lost 6 bases at V and 7 bases at J; junction bases unmatched: 3. This CDR3 spans 12 amino acids.

This clone is a singleton in its sample. The chain joins TRBV18 to TRBJ2-2, with a weak D call TRBD1 (5 bases). The CDR3 is made up of 16 amino acids. Per germline, CDR1 KGHSH and CDR2 LQKENI. V was cut by 5 bases and J by 6 bases, with 19 bases left in between. The CDR3 region has the DNA TGTGCCAGCTCAATACGGACATCCCCCCGCTCCGGGGAGCTGTTTTTT. It translates to CASSIRTSPRSGELFF.

The rearrangement uses TRBV11-2 and TRBJ1-6; a weak D match, TRBD1 (6 bases). Trimming took off 5 bases at V and 10 bases at J, with 21 bases between the two ends. The germline CDR1 and CDR2 sequences are SGHAT and FQNNGV. The CDR3 has 16 amino acids. The CDR3: CASSPNNRESVSPLHF. The CDR3, as DNA: TGTGCCAGCAGCCCAAATAACAGGGAATCGGTGTCACCCCTCCACTTT.

This rearrangement joins TRBV13 to TRBJ2-3, with a tentative D call TRBD2 (5 bases). The V end was cut by 4 bases, the J end by 9 bases, with 14 bases between. The germline CDR1 and CDR2 sequences are PRHDT and FYEKMQ (reference sequence). This CDR3 is 13 amino acids long. The DNA for the CDR3 is TGTGCCAGCAGCTACATTACAGCGGTCACGCAGTATTTT. Translating gives CASSYITAVTQYF.

The chain is built from TRBV6-5 and TRBJ2-2, with 10 bases matching TRBD2. Per the germline V gene, CDR1 is MNHEY and CDR2 is SVGAGI. The length of the CDR3 is 14 residues. V lost 5 bases to trimming and J lost 8 bases; unmatched junction nucleotides: 5. CDR3 residues: CASSPSGGRGELFF. The CDR3 nucleotides are TGTGCCAGCAGTCCTAGCGGGGGCCGGGGGGAGCTGTTTTTT.

J is TRBJ2-1 and V is TRBV27, with D maybe TRBD1 (6 bases). This CDR3 has 14 amino acids. CDR1 is MNHEY and CDR2 is SMNVEV in the germline V gene (reference sequence). V lost 0 bases, J lost 4 bases, and 7 bases lay in between. The CDR3 bases are TGTGCCAGCAGTTTATCCACAGGGTACAATGAGCAGTTCTTC. This codes for CASSLSTGYNEQFF.

The chain joins TRBV7-6 to TRBJ2-1, with D possibly TRBD1 on 6 matching bases. Trimming pared 3 bases from V and 5 bases from J, leaving 17 bases between. There are 16 residues in the CDR3. Germline loops: CDR1 SGHVS, CDR2 FNYEAQ. DNA of the CDR3: TGTGCCAGCAGCTTGACAAACAGGGTGGGGGACAATGAGCAGTTCTTC. Translated: CASSLTNRVGDNEQFF. The full variable domain, its missing parts supplied by reference TRBV7-6 and TRBJ2-1, is GAGVSQSPRYKVTKRGQDVALRCDPISGHVSLYWYRQALGQGPEFLTYFNYEAQQDKSGLPNDRFSAERPEGSISTLTIQRTEQRDSAMYRCASSLTNRVGDNEQFFGPGTRLTVL.

The chain couples TRBV11-2 to TRBJ2-7; 7 bases are shared with TRBD2. The junction had 5 bases not matched to a gene; V was cut back by 1 base and J by 2 bases. CDR1 and CDR2 (germline): SGHAT, FQNNGV. The CDR3 runs to 15 residues. The CDR3 here is CASSLVASGTYEQYF. The CDR3 DNA sequence: TGTGCCAGCAGCTTAGTTGCTAGCGGAACCTACGAGCAGTACTTC.

V usage is TRBV28 and J usage is TRBJ2-5, with 8 bases that match TRBD1. J was trimmed by 7 bases and V by 3 bases; bases with no gene match: 13. This CDR3 is 16 amino acids long. Germline V lookup: CDR1 MDHEN, CDR2 SYDVKM. The CDR3, as DNA: TGTGCCAGCAGTTTTAGCACAGGGGGACCGGGTGGGACCCAGTACTTC. Amino acid sequence: CASSFSTGGPGGTQYF.

A few counts support this clone. The J gene is TRBJ1-1, the V gene TRBV10-3, with a tentative D call TRBD1 (5 bases). The CDR3 has 15 amino acids. The germline V and J ends were trimmed by 2 bases and 4 bases, with 14 bases remaining between them. Germline-derived CDR1 and CDR2 are ENHRY and SYGVKD. The CDR3 sequence: CAISEKGEEATEAFF. The CDR3 nucleotides are TGTGCCATCAGTGAGAAAGGGGAGGAGGCCACTGAAGCTTTCTTT.